This is a list of T cell receptor beta chains from one sample in a study of graft-versus-host responses after intestinal transplantation. TCRdb's table, derived via immunoSEQ multiplex PCR, lists solely in-frame clones and lacks some. The table includes roughly 25,000 clones, 90% detected once. The sample was PBMCs, taken around 38 days after intestinal transplant. The receptors were gathered from a human patient who received an intestinal transplant, so some T cells may come from the graft donor. CDR3s include the opening cysteine and the closing phenylalanine or tryptophan. D genes are given only for firm matches.

v_call	j_call	d_call	cdr3_aa	cdr3_nt
TRBV6-1	TRBJ2-5	.	CALAGVGETQYF	TGTGCCTTAGCAGGGGTAGGAGAGACCCAGTACTTC
TRBV28	TRBJ1-1	.	CASTFTYTAEAFF	TGTGCCAGCACCTTTACATATACGGCTGAAGCTTTCTTT
TRBV6-4	TRBJ1-2	.	CASSDDDRPLNYGYTF	TGTGCCAGCAGTGACGACGACAGGCCATTAAACTATGGCTACACCTTC
TRBV5-1	TRBJ2-1	.	CASSLMDNEQFF	TGCGCCAGCAGCTTGATGGACAATGAGCAGTTCTTC
TRBV27	TRBJ2-7	.	CASSFTFLGQTSYEQYF	TGTGCCAGCAGTTTTACGTTTCTTGGACAGACCTCCTACGAGCAGTACTTC
TRBV6-1	TRBJ1-1	.	CASSERTVAEAFF	TGTGCCAGCAGTGAACGGACAGTGGCTGAAGCTTTCTTT
TRBV7-2	TRBJ1-1	.	CASSLLSTGTTAFF	TGTGCCAGCAGCCTTCTCTCTACCGGGACAACAGCTTTCTTT
TRBV29-1	TRBJ1-2	.	CSVVVEHHYGYTF	TGCAGCGTTGTTGTCGAACACCACTATGGCTACACCTTC
TRBV6-6	TRBJ2-7	TRBD2	CASSPSGNYEQYF	TGTGCCAGCAGCCCCAGCGGGAACTACGAGCAGTACTTC
TRBV11-3	TRBJ2-3	.	CATPLGAKVDTQYF	TGTGCCACCCCCTTGGGGGCGAAGGTGGATACGCAGTATTTT
TRBV6-5	TRBJ2-1	.	CASSFDRNNEQFF	TGTGCCAGCAGCTTCGACAGGAACAATGAGCAGTTCTTC
TRBV27	TRBJ1-1	.	CASSLSAWTGGGAEAFF	TGTGCCAGCAGTTTATCGGCTTGGACGGGGGGTGGTGCTGAAGCTTTCTTT
TRBV10-3	TRBJ2-1	TRBD1	CANRQGPYNEQFF	TGTGCCAACCGACAGGGCCCCTACAATGAGCAGTTCTTC